A selection of T cell receptor beta chains follows, all from one sample in a study of blood T cell repertoires in COVID-19. Libraries were prepared by immunoSEQ multiplex PCR; TCRdb keeps only in-frame clonotypes and omits some of them. The sample consists of more than 25,000 clones, 89% of them appearing once. Input material: peripheral blood. The receptors shown here come from a human donor in a cohort sampled during active COVID-19. CDR3s include the opening cysteine and the closing phenylalanine or tryptophan. D genes are given only for firm matches. Only part of the rows carry a size: once, few, many, or a class if the clone is expanded.

>.|TRBJ1-1|.|TRBV30
TGTGCCTGGAGGTCCGGGGGGGCGAGCACTGAAGCTTTCTTT
CAWRSGGASTEAFF
>.|TRBJ2-7|.|TRBV5-6
TGTGCCAGCAGCTTGGACAGGGCCAGGCAGTACTTC
CASSLDRARQYF
>.|TRBJ2-1|TRBD2|TRBV11-2
TGTGCCAGCAGCTTAGAAACGGGGGGTGAGCAGTTCTTC
CASSLETGGEQFF
>.|TRBJ1-3|.|TRBV10-3
TGTGCCATCGTCTCCTCTGGAAACACCATATATTTT
CAIVSSGNTIYF
>.|TRBJ2-5|.|TRBV18
TGTGCCAGCTCACCACCGGCAAGTCAAGAGACCCAGTACTTC
CASSPPASQETQYF
>.|TRBJ2-7|.|TRBV21-1
TGTGCCAGCAGCAAAGGAAGGGTGGGGACTAGCGGGTCCCACTACGAGCAGTACTTC
CASSKGRVGTSGSHYEQYF
>.|TRBJ2-2|.|TRBV21-1
TGTGCCAGCAGCAAAGAGGGTCGGGGGACAGGGAAAAACACCGGGGAGCTGTTTTTT
CASSKEGRGTGKNTGELFF
>.|TRBJ2-1|.|TRBV18
TGTGCCAGCTCACCACGTACAGCTAACAATGAGCAGTTCTTC
CASSPRTANNEQFF
>.|TRBJ2-5|.|TRBV7-2
TGTGCCAGCAGCTTATATAACAGGCTAGAAGAGACCCAGTACTTC
CASSLYNRLEETQYF
>.|TRBJ1-5|.|TRBV19
TGTGCCAGTAGTATAATCCCCCTCGACATTTATAGCAATCAGCCCCAGCATTTT
CASSIIPLDIYSNQPQHF
>.|TRBJ2-3|TRBD2|TRBV11-2
TGTGCCAGCAGCTTAGGCCAAGCGGGGGCCACAGATACGCAGTATTTT
CASSLGQAGATDTQYF
>.|TRBJ2-2|.|TRBV7-2
TGTGCCAGCAGTTTTACTAGACAGAACACCGGGGAGCTGTTTTTT
CASSFTRQNTGELFF
>.|TRBJ2-5|TRBD2|TRBV24-1
TGTGCCACCAGTGAGGCAAGCGGGGGGGCAAGAGAGACCCAGTACTTC
CATSEASGGARETQYF
>few|TRBJ1-2|TRBD1|TRBV9
TGTGCCAGCAGCGCAACAAGGGACAGGGAAGCTAGAGGCTACACCTTC
CASSATRDREARGYTF
>.|TRBJ2-1|TRBD1|TRBV5-4
TGTGCCAGCAGCACGACAGGGGGCCCCCACAATGAGCAGTTCTTC
CASSTTGGPHNEQFF
>.|TRBJ1-2|.|TRBV5-5
TGTGCCAGCAGACTCCAGGATGTGCAAAGCTACACCTTC
CASRLQDVQSYTF
>.|TRBJ2-3|TRBD1|TRBV3-1/TRBV3-2
TGTGCCAGCAGCCCGGTTAACCTAAGGGGACAGGGGGATATAGATACGCAGTATTTT
CASSPVNLRGQGDIDTQYF
>.|TRBJ2-7|TRBD1|TRBV19
TGTGCCAGTAGTACGGGACAGTCAAGGACCTACGAGCAGTACTTC
CASSTGQSRTYEQYF
>.|TRBJ2-7|.|TRBV5-1
TGCGCCAGCAGCATCGACAGGCTGCCCTACGAGCAGTACTTC
CASSIDRLPYEQYF
>.|TRBJ2-7|.|TRBV21-1
TGTGCCAGCAGCGCCGCCGGGACAGGGCGCGGGCGCCACGAGCAGTACTTC
CASSAAGTGRGRHEQYF
>.|TRBJ1-5|.|TRBV28
TGTGCCAGCAGTTTAATGAGTCAGCCCCAGCATTTT
CASSLMSQPQHF
>.|TRBJ2-7|TRBD1|TRBV5-8
TGTGCCAGCAGCACCCCGGGACAGGCGGGTAACGAGCAGTACTTC
CASSTPGQAGNEQYF
>.|TRBJ1-2|.|TRBV1
TGCACCAGCAGCCACCCGGGACAGGGTTTGGAAGGCTACACCTTC
CTSSHPGQGLEGYTF
>.|TRBJ2-5|TRBD2|TRBV7-9
TGTGCCAGCAGCGCCCCCTTTAGGGAGGGCCCTCAGACCCAGTACTTC
CASSAPFREGPQTQYF
>.|TRBJ2-7|TRBD1|TRBV28
TGTGCCAGCAGTCCAAGGACAGGGTCGCGGGAGCAGTACTTC
CASSPRTGSREQYF
>once|TRBJ1-4|TRBD1|TRBV28
TGTGCCAGCACTCCCGACAGGGGAGGAAAACTGTTTTTT
CASTPDRGGKLFF
>.|TRBJ2-7|.|TRBV7-9
TGTGCCAGCAGCTTAGCGGGCCCCACAGGGCTCTACGTCCACGAGCAGTACTTC
CASSLAGPTGLYVHEQYF
>.|TRBJ2-1|.|TRBV21-1
TGTGCCAGCAGCAAGACTCCCCCCTACAATGAGCAGTTCTTC
CASSKTPPYNEQFF
>.|TRBJ1-6|.|TRBV6-5
TGTGCCAGCAGTTATCGGAGGATTAATTCACCCCTCCACTTT
CASSYRRINSPLHF
>.|TRBJ1-4|.|TRBV12-3/TRBV12-4
TGTGCCAGCACCCTCCGGGGATCTGAAAAACTGTTTTTT
CASTLRGSEKLFF
>.|TRBJ2-3|TRBD1|TRBV30
TGTGCCTGGAGTCTCCGGGACAGGGACGCGGATACGCAGTATTTT
CAWSLRDRDADTQYF
>.|TRBJ1-6|.|TRBV28
TGTGCCAGCAGTCCTGACAGCTATTCACCCCTCCACTTT
CASSPDSYSPLHF
>medium-sized|TRBJ1-3|.|TRBV7-8
TGTGCCAGCAGCCCCCCCAATCTAGGAAACACCATATATTTT
CASSPPNLGNTIYF
>few|TRBJ2-7|TRBD2|TRBV7-9
TGTGCCAGCAGCTTAGGGACTAGCGATTTTTCCTACGAGCAGTACTTC
CASSLGTSDFSYEQYF
>.|TRBJ2-7|.|TRBV30
TGTGCCTGGACCCCCCGTGGGAGTCGCGGCGAGCAGTACTTC
CAWTPRGSRGEQYF
>.|TRBJ2-1|TRBD2|TRBV5-6
TGTGCCAGCAGCTCCGGGACTAGCGGGGGAAATGAGCAGTTCTTC
CASSSGTSGGNEQFF
>.|TRBJ2-5|TRBD2|TRBV29-1
TGCAGCGTTGATACATCGGGACTAGCGGTCCAAGAGACCCAGTACTTC
CSVDTSGLAVQETQYF
>.|TRBJ2-3|TRBD2|TRBV7-2
TGTGCCAGTGGACTAGCGGGGAGCACAGATACGCAGTATTTT
CASGLAGSTDTQYF
>.|TRBJ2-5|TRBD2|TRBV9
TGTGCCAGCAGCGGACGGACTAGCGGACAAGAGACCCAGTACTTC
CASSGRTSGQETQYF
>.|TRBJ2-2|TRBD2|TRBV5-6
TGTGCCAGCAGCTTGGTAGCGGGGGGGCGCACCGGGGAGCTGTTTTTT
CASSLVAGGRTGELFF
>.|TRBJ2-3|TRBD2|TRBV7-3
TGTGCCAGCAGCTTAGAGCGGGGGTCCGCAGATACGCAGTATTTT
CASSLERGSADTQYF
>.|TRBJ2-7|.|TRBV12-3/TRBV12-4
TGTGCCAGCAGTTTAGAAAGGGGCTACGAGCAGTACTTC
CASSLERGYEQYF
>.|TRBJ2-7|.|TRBV5-1
TGCGCCAGCAGCTTGGGGGCCGAGGGCTACGAGCAGTACTTC
CASSLGAEGYEQYF
>medium-sized|TRBJ1-4|TRBD1|TRBV28
TGTGCCAGCAGAATTCCCGGGACAGGGGGAGAAAAACTGTTTTTT
CASRIPGTGGEKLFF
>.|TRBJ1-4|.|TRBV15
TGTGCCACCAGCAGAGACGGGGCAACTAATGAAAAACTGTTTTTT
CATSRDGATNEKLFF
>few|TRBJ1-6|.|TRBV5-4
TGTGCCAGCAGCTTGGAAGGACATGGTAATTCACCCCTCCACTTT
CASSLEGHGNSPLHF